These 18 T cell receptor beta chains were all obtained from the same sample, sequenced in a study of STAT5B mutations in CD4+ large granular lymphocyte leukemia. TCRdb's copy holds only in-frame clones and misses some; the assay was immunoSEQ multiplex PCR. The sample has more than 20,000 clones; 65% to 80% are singletons. The sequencing sample was made of CD4+ T cells from blood buffy coats. The receptor set was obtained from a human donor in good health.

The CDR3 here is CASSQDGGGGAGTDTQYF. In nucleotides, the CDR3 is TGTGCCAGCAGCCAAGACGGGGGCGGGGGGGCGGGCACAGATACGCAGTATTTT. The gene calls are TRBV4-2 and TRBJ2-3; TRBD2 matches 9 bases. The CDR3 extends over 18 amino acids. Germline V gives CDR1 LGHNA, CDR2 YNFKEQ. V was clipped by 0 bases and J by 1 base; unmatched bases: 8.

The sample holds one count of this clone. The chain uses TRBV10-3 and TRBJ2-2; 7 positions agree with TRBD1. Germline CDR1 and CDR2: ENHRY and SYGVKD. This CDR3 has 15 residues. V was pared by 4 bases and J by 5 bases, with 7 bases of the junction left unmatched. The CDR3, as DNA: TGTGCCATCAGTGGTAAGGGGGCGCCTACCGGGGAGCTGTTTTTT. It encodes CAISGKGAPTGELFF.

Only a few counts were recorded for this clone. This chain joins TRBV6-1 and TRBJ1-4; a possible D gene is TRBD1 (5 bases). Trimming shortened V by 2 bases and J by 0 bases, and 22 bases separated the two germline ends. Germline V gene data show CDR1 as MNHNS and CDR2 as SASEGT. CDR3 length: 20 residues. Here the CDR3 DNA reads TGTGCCAGCAGTGAAAGGGAGGGGTCCCCTTCTGGCGCAACTAATGAAAAACTGTTTTTT. Its protein product is CASSEREGSPSGATNEKLFF.

The chain is built from TRBV7-2 and TRBJ2-1, with D perhaps TRBD2 (5 bases). Trimming left V 2 bases short and J 6 bases short, with 11 bases between. CDR3 size: 14 residues. CDR1 is SGHTA and CDR2 is FQGNSA in the germline V gene. CDR3 sequence reads: CASSLNRRGNEQFF. CDR3 nucleotides: TGTGCCAGCAGCTTAAACCGTCGGGGCAATGAGCAGTTCTTC.

Turning to this clone: One end of the junction fails to match germline, which may point to a read error. Here the CDR3 reads CASGLSGTQYF. The CDR3 DNA reads as TGTGCCAGCGGCTTATCGGGTACGCAGTATTTT. This rearrangement joins TRBV7-6 to TRBJ2-3; unclear D gene. Per the germline V gene, CDR1 is SGHVS and CDR2 is FNYEAQ. CDR3 length: 11 residues. Combining the CDR3 with reference TRBV7-6 and TRBJ2-3 gives the whole variable domain GAGVSQSPRYKVTKRGQDVALRCDPISGHVSLYWYRQALGQGPEFLTYFNYEAQQDKSGLPNDRFSAERPEGSISTLTIQRTEQRDSAMYRCASGLSGTQYFGPGTRLTVL.

V gene TRBV4-1 combines with J gene TRBJ1-2, with 8 bases that match TRBD1. CDR1 and CDR2 (germline): MGHRA, YSYEKL. CDR3 length equals 14 residues. V shed 4 bases, J shed 2 bases, and the junction held 3 bases outside the gene matches. In DNA form, the CDR3 reads TGCGCCAGCAGCCCCGGACAGGGCAACTATGGCTACACCTTC. Its translation is CASSPGQGNYGYTF.

Only a few counts were recorded for this clone. This chain uses TRBV4-3 with TRBJ1-5; a weak D match, TRBD1 (5 bases). CDR1 LGHNA and CDR2 YSLEER come from the germline V gene. V shed 0 bases and J shed 9 bases, with 12 bases lying between them. The CDR3 runs 14 residues. The CDR3 bases are TGCGCCAGCAGCCAAGAGAGGGACCTCTCGCCCCAGCATTTT. Protein sequence: CASSQERDLSPQHF.

The chain uses TRBV19 and TRBJ2-5; tentative D call: TRBD2 (7 bases). Between the trimmed V and J ends, which lost 4 bases and 5 bases, there was a span of 11 bases. CDR1 LNHDA and CDR2 SQIVND come from the germline V gene (reference sequence). There are 13 residues in the CDR3. CDR3 coding DNA: TGTGCCAGTAGTAATAAGGGGGGGGAGACCCAGTACTTC. As protein: CASSNKGGETQYF.

This clone appeared a few times. V is TRBV10-3 and J is TRBJ2-2; D remains unclear. The CDR3 has 16 residues. Germline V gene sequence: CDR1 ENHRY, CDR2 SYGVKD. The V end lost 4 bases, the J end lost 2 bases, and 14 bases lay between the germline ends. For the CDR3, the DNA is TGTGCCATCAGTGGGTACCCTAACTCTAACACCGGGGAGCTGTTTTTT. Translating it yields CAISGYPNSNTGELFF.

This chain connects TRBV6-5 to TRBJ2-7, with D hard to call. Germline V gene data show CDR1 as MNHEY and CDR2 as SVGAGI. The CDR3 has 11 residues. V gave up 6 bases and J gave up 3 bases, with 6 bases separating them. This CDR3 reads CASRSDYEQYF. CDR3 coding DNA: TGTGCCAGCAGGTCAGACTACGAGCAGTACTTC.

The chain recombines TRBV5-1 with TRBJ2-3, with 7 bases identical to TRBD1. This CDR3 region has 17 residues. J was trimmed by 3 bases and V by 0 bases; bases with no gene match: 10. Germline-derived CDR1 and CDR2 are SGHRS and YFSETQ. DNA of the CDR3: TGCGCCAGCAGCTTGGTTTTGGACAGGATCGGAACAGATACGCAGTATTTT. Amino acids: CASSLVLDRIGTDTQYF.

A remark on this clone: This CDR3 is also generated by other DNA sequences in the sample. This chain joins TRBV27 and TRBJ2-5; D unresolved. This CDR3 spans 12 amino acids. Germline CDR1 MNHEY, CDR2 SMNVEV (reference sequence). Trimming removed 4 bases from V and 5 bases from J, with 8 bases in between. The chain's CDR3 is CASSSLGETQYF. The CDR3 DNA is TGTGCCAGCAGTTCCCTCGGGGAGACCCAGTACTTC.

The rearrangement links TRBV5-1 to TRBJ2-6; D gene uncertain. CDR3 size: 15 residues. Germline lookup yields CDR1 SGHRS and CDR2 YFSETQ. V dropped 1 base and J dropped 0 bases, with 5 bases sitting between them. The CDR3 region is CASSLPSSGANVLTF. In DNA form, the CDR3 reads TGCGCCAGCAGCTTGCCATCCTCTGGGGCCAACGTCCTGACTTTC.

J is TRBJ1-3 and V is TRBV5-6; D is unclear. V was clipped by 4 bases and J by 0 bases, with 8 bases between them. This CDR3 has 14 amino acids. Looked up from germline, CDR1 is SGHDT and CDR2 is YYEEEE. CDR3 sequence reads: CASSLGNSGNTIYF. The CDR3 DNA reads as TGTGCCAGCAGCCTCGGCAACTCTGGAAACACCATATATTTT.

J is TRBJ2-1 and V is TRBV2; D is uncertain. This CDR3 is built from 14 residues. V was shortened by 7 bases and J by 3 bases, with 13 bases between the two germline ends. The germline CDR1 and CDR2 sequences are SNHLY and FYNNEI. For the CDR3, the DNA is TGTGCCAGCACCCTCCAGGCGGTCTACAATGAGCAGTTCTTC. It encodes CASTLQAVYNEQFF.

This rearrangement joins TRBV10-3 to TRBJ2-5; TRBD1 matches 7 bases. CDR3 size: 13 residues. V trimming: 6 bases; J trimming: 7 bases; junction bases outside the gene matches: 8. CDR1 is ENHRY, CDR2 SYGVKD, per germline. In DNA, the CDR3 is TGTGCCATCAGAAGTCGGGACAGTGGGACCCAGTACTTC. Its protein is CAIRSRDSGTQYF.

The rearrangement links TRBV18 to TRBJ2-3; no clear D gene. The CDR3 length is 13 residues. V gave up 6 bases and J gave up 0 bases, with 7 bases separating them. The germline CDR1 and CDR2 sequences are KGHSH and LQKENI. For the CDR3, the DNA is TGTGCCAGCTCGCAAGACAGCACAGATACGCAGTATTTT. Translation: CASSQDSTDTQYF.

V is TRBV7-7 and J is TRBJ1-1, with D possibly matching TRBD1 (5 bases). The CDR3 covers 20 residues. Germline-derived CDR1 and CDR2 are SSHAT and FNYEAQ (reference sequence). V was shortened by 5 bases and J by 4 bases, with 32 bases between the two germline ends. CDR3 DNA sequence: TGTGCCAGCAGCCGGACTAGTTCCAAGAGGGGCGTTAAGGGGACCACTGAAGCTTTCTTT. Its translation: CASSRTSSKRGVKGTTEAFF.